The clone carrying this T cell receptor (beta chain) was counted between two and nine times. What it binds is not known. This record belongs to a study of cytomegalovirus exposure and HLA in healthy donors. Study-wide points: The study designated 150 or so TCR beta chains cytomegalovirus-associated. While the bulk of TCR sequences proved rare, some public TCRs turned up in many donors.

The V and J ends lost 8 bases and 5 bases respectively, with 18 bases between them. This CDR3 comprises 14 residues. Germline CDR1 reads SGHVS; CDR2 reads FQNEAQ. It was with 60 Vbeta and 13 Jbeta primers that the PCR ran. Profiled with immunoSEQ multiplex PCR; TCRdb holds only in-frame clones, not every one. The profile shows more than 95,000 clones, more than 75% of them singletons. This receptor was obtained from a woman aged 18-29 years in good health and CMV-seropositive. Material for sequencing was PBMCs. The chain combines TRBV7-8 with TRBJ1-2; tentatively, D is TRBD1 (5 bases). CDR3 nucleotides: TGTGCCAGCGACCCGCTCGGACAAACGTATGGCTACACCTTC. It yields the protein CASDPLGQTYGYTF.